The next 27 T cell receptor beta chains were all read from a single sample in a study of CD4 T cell repertoires in COVID-19. Profiling relied on immunoSEQ multiplex PCR, and the TCRdb table lists in-frame clones only, not all of them. This table holds approximately 8,700 clones, around 80% found once. The memory T cells were sequenced right after ex vivo isolation, without culture. The sequenced sample was effector memory CD4+ T cells from blood, obtained before the COVID-19 pandemic. These receptors came from a human donor who had COVID-19.

The rearrangement uses TRBV2 and TRBJ1-2; D possibly corresponds to TRBD1 (6 bases). CDR1 SNHLY and CDR2 FYNNEI come from the germline V gene. V was shortened by 4 bases and J by 6 bases, with 12 bases between the two germline ends. There are 13 residues in the CDR3. Here the CDR3 DNA reads TGTGCCAGCAGTGGAAGGGGGAGTGATGGCTACACCTTC. It specifies CASSGRGSDGYTF. The full variable domain, in which reference TRBV2 and TRBJ1-2 provide the parts outside the CDR3, is EPEVTQTPSHQVTQMGQEVILRCVPISNHLYFYWYRQILGQKVEFLVSFYNNEISEKSEIFDDQFSVERPDGSNFTLKIRSTKLEDSAMYFCASSGRGSDGYTFGSGTRLTVV.

This clone has a handful of counts. This chain uses TRBV6-1 with TRBJ2-7, with TRBD2 matching 11 bases. This CDR3 comprises 15 residues. V gave up 5 bases and J gave up 6 bases; unmatched junction bases: 9. From germline, CDR1 is MNHNS and CDR2 SASEGT. The CDR3 spells CASSQISGGAAEQYF. Here the CDR3 DNA reads TGTGCCAGCAGTCAGATTAGCGGGGGGGCAGCCGAGCAGTACTTC.

J is TRBJ2-1 and V is TRBV19, with TRBD2 identical over 13 bases. The junction had 8 bases not matched to a gene; V was cut back by 8 bases and J by 7 bases. The CDR3 covers 15 residues. Germline V CDR1 and CDR2: LNHDA, SQIVND (reference sequence). CDR3 nucleotide sequence: TGTGCCAGTTTTCAAGGACTAGCGGGAGTGAATGAGCAGTTCTTC. It is translated as CASFQGLAGVNEQFF.

The chain has TRBV27 and TRBJ1-2, with D possibly being TRBD1 (5 bases). Germline CDR1 is MNHEY and CDR2 is SMNVEV (reference sequence). V lost 0 bases and J 8 bases, leaving 13 bases between the germline ends. The CDR3 covers 14 residues. CDR3 DNA: TGTGCCAGCAGTTTATCCCCAGGGATAGAAGGCTACACCTTC. It translates to CASSLSPGIEGYTF.

As concerns this clone: In the same sample, other DNA sequences code for this CDR3. This chain connects TRBV6-5 to TRBJ1-5; 9 bases map to TRBD1. The germline V gene has CDR1 MNHEY and CDR2 SVGAGI. The CDR3 consists of 14 residues. V lost 4 bases, J lost 5 bases, and 3 bases stayed unmatched. CDR3 protein: CASSWGQGDQPQHF. The CDR3 coding sequence is TGTGCCAGCAGTTGGGGACAGGGCGATCAGCCCCAGCATTTT.

CDR3 sequence: CASSGQGAATDTQYF. For the CDR3, the DNA is TGTGCCAGCAGTGGACAGGGAGCCGCCACAGATACGCAGTATTTT. This chain joins TRBV28 and TRBJ2-3; 8 nucleotides match TRBD1. V shed 5 bases, J shed 2 bases, and the junction held 6 bases outside the gene matches. The CDR3 loop spans 15 amino acids. Looked up from germline, CDR1 is MDHEN and CDR2 is SYDVKM.

The V and J genes are TRBV11-1 and TRBJ2-5; D not certain. V lost 5 bases, J lost 5 bases, and 18 bases lay in between. CDR1 SGHAT and CDR2 FQDESV come from the germline V gene (reference sequence). This CDR3 comprises 15 residues. CDR3 nucleotides: TGTGCCAGCAGCCCCCAATACTGGGTCGGGGAGACCCAGTACTTC. It specifies CASSPQYWVGETQYF.

The J gene is TRBJ2-1, the V gene TRBV10-3, with TRBD2 matching over 8 bases. Per germline, CDR1 ENHRY and CDR2 SYGVKD. V gave up 3 bases and J gave up 5 bases; unmatched junction bases: 6. This CDR3 contains 15 residues. This chain's CDR3 is CAISESGGANNEQFF. The CDR3 DNA sequence: TGTGCCATCAGTGAATCGGGGGGGGCAAACAATGAGCAGTTCTTC.

The V gene is TRBV7-8, the J gene TRBJ2-3; D remains ambiguous. Germline values: CDR1 SGHVS, CDR2 FQNEAQ. V shed 5 bases and J shed 0 bases, with 9 bases lying between them. The length of the CDR3 is 14 residues. This CDR3 reads CASSITLSTDTQYF. CDR3 in DNA: TGTGCCAGCAGCATTACCCTAAGCACAGATACGCAGTATTTT.

The chain joins TRBV5-1 to TRBJ1-4; 7 nucleotides match TRBD1. CDR1 and CDR2 (germline): SGHRS, YFSETQ. The CDR3 is made up of 14 amino acids. V dropped 0 bases and J dropped 11; count of bases not matched to a gene: 7. The CDR3 region has the DNA TGCGCCAGCAGCTTGGGACAGGGCAGTACGAAACTGTTTTTT. Its translation: CASSLGQGSTKLFF.

V gene TRBV28 combines with J gene TRBJ2-7, with 7 bases that match TRBD1. Germline loops: CDR1 MDHEN, CDR2 SYDVKM. CDR3 size: 14 residues. With 3 bases clipped from V and 5 bases from J, the junction kept 7 bases outside the gene matches. The CDR3 nucleotides read TGTGCCAGCAGTTTTGTGAGGGGGCAAAACGAGCAGTACTTC. Amino acids: CASSFVRGQNEQYF.

The rearrangement links TRBV18 to TRBJ1-2; tentatively, D is TRBD1 (6 bases). V dropped 3 bases and J dropped 3 bases, with 17 bases sitting between them. Germline loops: CDR1 KGHSH, CDR2 LQKENI. The CDR3 covers 16 residues. Written as DNA, the CDR3 is TGTGCCAGCTCACCTATACTTAAACAGGGAGACTATGGCTACACCTTC. It translates to CASSPILKQGDYGYTF.

V usage is TRBV18 and J usage is TRBJ2-7; 11 bases are a match to TRBD2. The CDR3 loop spans 15 amino acids. Germline loops: CDR1 KGHSH, CDR2 LQKENI. Trimming took 5 bases from V and 2 from J; bases not matched to a gene: 5. CDR3 nucleotide sequence: TGTGCCAGCTCATCCCCTAGCGGGGGGACCTACGAGCAGTACTTC. This translates into CASSSPSGGTYEQYF.

The rearrangement uses TRBV4-1 and TRBJ1-6; TRBD1 matches at 9 bases. Trimming at V came to 2 bases and at J to 6 bases, leaving 17 bases not matched to a gene. The length of the CDR3 is 20 residues. The germline gives CDR1 MGHRA, CDR2 YSYEKL. As DNA, the CDR3 is TGCGCCAGCAGCCAAATTCTCCGACAGGGGGTGGGGAGGGGTAATTCACCCCTCCACTTT. This codes for CASSQILRQGVGRGNSPLHF.

This clone occurred once. The V and J genes are TRBV19 and TRBJ2-2; weak D call: TRBD2 (6 bases). CDR3 length equals 16 residues. The V end lost 1 base, the J end lost 6 bases, and 15 bases lay between the germline ends. The germline gives CDR1 LNHDA, CDR2 SQIVND (reference sequence). The CDR3 loop reads CASSIGGVIGAGELFF. DNA for the CDR3: TGTGCCAGTAGTATAGGGGGGGTTATCGGAGCCGGGGAGCTGTTTTTT.

V gene TRBV19 combines with J gene TRBJ2-1, with 9 bases that match TRBD1. Germline CDR1 is LNHDA and CDR2 is SQIVND (reference sequence). The CDR3 totals 17 residues. J was trimmed by 7 bases and V by 5 bases; bases with no gene match: 15. The CDR3 region has the DNA TGTGCCAGTAGTGCTACCCCCGGGACAGGGCATGAGAATGAGCAGTTCTTC. It specifies CASSATPGTGHENEQFF.

This clone is medium-sized. The chain is built from TRBV2 and TRBJ2-7; 13 bases agree with TRBD2. This CDR3 is built from 14 residues. Germline CDR1 reads SNHLY; CDR2 reads FYNNEI. The trim removed 6 bases at V and 5 bases at J, leaving 4 bases unmatched. The CDR3 nucleotides read TGTGCCAGCAGAAGACTAGCGGGAGGAAACGAGCAGTACTTC. It translates to CASRRLAGGNEQYF.

The chain couples TRBV7-8 to TRBJ2-5; the match to TRBD1 covers 7 bases. CDR3 size: 13 residues. J gave up 9 bases and V 2 bases, and 6 bases lay outside the gene matches. The germline CDR1 and CDR2 sequences are SGHVS and FQNEAQ. The CDR3 is CASSLQPQGAQYF. The CDR3, as DNA: TGTGCCAGCAGCTTACAGCCCCAGGGGGCCCAGTACTTC. Using reference TRBV7-8 and TRBJ2-5 for the parts outside the CDR3, the full variable domain is GAGVSQSPRYKVAKRGQDVALRCDPISGHVSLFWYQQALGQGPEFLTYFQNEAQLDKSGLPSDRFFAERPEGSVSTLKIQRTQQEDSAVYLCASSLQPQGAQYFGPGTRLLVL.

The rearrangement links TRBV5-1 to TRBJ2-1, with 7 bases identical to TRBD1. The CDR3 totals 17 residues. Trimming at V came to 3 bases and at J to 0 bases, leaving 9 bases not matched to a gene. CDR1 and CDR2 from the germline V gene are SGHRS and YFSETQ. CDR3 protein: CASSSQPGTVSYNEQFF. The DNA for the CDR3 is TGCGCCAGCAGCTCCCAACCCGGGACAGTCTCCTACAATGAGCAGTTCTTC. The full variable domain, in which reference TRBV5-1 and TRBJ2-1 provide the parts outside the CDR3, is KAGVTQTPRYLIKTRGQQVTLSCSPISGHRSVSWYQQTPGQGLQFLFEYFSETQRNKGNFPGRFSGRQFSNSRSEMNVSTLELGDSALYLCASSSQPGTVSYNEQFFGPGTRLTVL.

There are a few counts of this clone. The V gene is TRBV27, the J gene TRBJ2-3; 10 bases line up with TRBD2. V lost 3 bases, J lost 5 bases, and 17 bases stayed unmatched. This CDR3 comprises 19 residues. Germline CDR1 and CDR2: MNHEY and SMNVEV (reference sequence). The CDR3 bases are TGTGCCAGCAGTTTGGTAAGGGGGAAGCGGGAGGGCCGGGGAGATACGCAGTATTTT. Translated: CASSLVRGKREGRGDTQYF.

This clone has a single count. This chain uses TRBV28 with TRBJ2-3; 10 bases are shared with TRBD2. This CDR3 contains 16 residues. The J segment lost 2 bases and the V segment lost 7 bases, leaving 9 bases of the junction unmatched. Per the germline V gene, CDR1 is MDHEN and CDR2 is SYDVKM. This CDR3 is CASTLAGLANTDTQYF. DNA for the CDR3: TGTGCCAGCACCCTCGCGGGACTAGCGAACACAGATACGCAGTATTTT.

The chain recombines TRBV11-2 with TRBJ2-3; TRBD1 is a possible D gene (7 bases). CDR3 length equals 16 residues. Germline assignment: CDR1 SGHAT and CDR2 FQNNGV. With 3 bases removed from V and 6 bases from J, the gap between germline ends came to 19 bases. DNA of the CDR3: TGTGCCAGCAGCTTCGGCGGGCAGGGGGGTTCGGATACGCAGTATTTT. This sequence encodes CASSFGGQGGSDTQYF.

CDR3 sequence (DNA): TGTGCCAGTAGTGAACAGAAAAATTCACCCCTCCACTTT. Its translation is CASSEQKNSPLHF. This rearrangement joins TRBV19 to TRBJ1-6; no clear D gene. Germline CDR1 is LNHDA and CDR2 is SQIVND (reference sequence). Trimming took 5 bases from V and 7 from J, leaving 9 bases between them. The CDR3 is 13 amino acids.

The chain carries TRBV2 and TRBJ2-2; 8 bases fit TRBD2. The germline CDR1 and CDR2 sequences are SNHLY and FYNNEI. The V and J ends lost 4 bases and 1 base, in that order; junction bases with no gene match: 2. The CDR3 is 15 residues long. The CDR3 region is CASSVLAGNTGELFF. CDR3 sequence (DNA): TGTGCCAGCAGTGTCCTAGCGGGGAACACCGGGGAGCTGTTTTTT. Full variable domain (remainder filled in from reference TRBV2 and TRBJ2-2): EPEVTQTPSHQVTQMGQEVILRCVPISNHLYFYWYRQILGQKVEFLVSFYNNEISEKSEIFDDQFSVERPDGSNFTLKIRSTKLEDSAMYFCASSVLAGNTGELFFGEGSRLTVL.

The chain uses TRBV10-2 and TRBJ2-1; no clear D gene. This CDR3 is 14 amino acids long. With 2 bases removed from V and 9 bases from J, the gap between germline ends came to 14 bases. Germline V lookup: CDR1 WSHSY, CDR2 SAAADI. The CDR3 nucleotides are TGCGCCAGCAGTGAGGGGCATGGGTTTCTTGAGCAGTTCTTC. This sequence encodes CASSEGHGFLEQFF.

The V call is TRBV13, the J call TRBJ1-1; 7 bases align to TRBD1. Unmatched junction bases numbered 8, after V lost 5 bases and J lost 2 bases. CDR3 size: 15 residues. The germline gives CDR1 PRHDT, CDR2 FYEKMQ (reference sequence). The CDR3 here is CASSASRQGNTEAFF. The DNA for the CDR3 is TGTGCCAGCAGCGCTAGTCGACAGGGTAACACTGAAGCTTTCTTT.

The rearrangement uses TRBV13 and TRBJ1-6, with 10 bases identical to TRBD1. CDR1 is PRHDT and CDR2 is FYEKMQ in the germline V gene (reference sequence). This CDR3 region has 16 residues. Losses at the gene ends were 5 bases for V and 8 bases for J; bases not matched to a gene: 9. The CDR3 loop reads CASSVPRDRGDSPLHF. CDR3 coding DNA: TGTGCCAGCAGCGTACCCCGGGACAGGGGTGATTCACCCCTCCACTTT.